Here is one T cell receptor (beta chain) with its context. Its target is unknown. This entry comes from a study of long-term antiretroviral therapy in people with HIV. The study, taken as a whole, reports: Investigators report no available data on ART adherence, viral resistance or therapy changes.

In the United States, treatment was given to all participants with HIV. At survey level, the immunoSEQ assay was run in its v3.0 version. For every sample, sequencing targeted about 35,000-50,000 T-cell genomes. Assay used: immunoSEQ multiplex PCR; TCRdb lists only in-frame clones, some missing. The sample holds some 16,000 clones, around 94% seen once. The starting material was unsorted PBMCs, obtained 6 to 6.5 years after starting antiretroviral therapy. This receptor was identified in a woman between 50 and 59 years old with HIV.

CDR3 sequence: CASSRVDIAQRDIQYF. CDR3 bases: TGTGCCAGCAGCCGGGTGGACATAGCCCAGCGGGACATTCAGTACTTC. The rearrangement uses TRBV28 and TRBJ2-4, with a weak D call TRBD2 (6 bases). Trimming removed 6 bases from V and 8 bases from J, with 23 bases in between. The CDR3 is 16 amino acids. Germline CDR1 reads MDHEN; CDR2 reads SYDVKM.